The entry that follows covers one T cell receptor beta chain sequence. This entry belongs to a study of shared clonotypes between healthy human individuals. The protocol was immunoSEQ multiplex PCR, while the TCRdb copy is restricted to in-frame clones and leaves out a portion. The sample contains around 550,000 clones, approximately 96% of which appear only once. Naive CD8 cells, CD45RO-negative and positively selected for CCR7, excluded terminally differentiated effector memory CD45RA+ cells. Trimming pared 2 bases from V and 2 bases from J, leaving 6 bases between. Germline CDR1 is KGHSH and CDR2 is LQKENI. The CDR3 spans 14 residues.

The source is a woman aged 25 to 39 in good health. Sequenced material: naive CD8+ T cells sorted from blood. This rearrangement joins TRBV18 to TRBJ2-2; D remains unclear. Here the CDR3 DNA reads TGTGCCAGCTCACCAACCCCCAACACCGGGGAGCTGTTTTTT. This sequence encodes CASSPTPNTGELFF.